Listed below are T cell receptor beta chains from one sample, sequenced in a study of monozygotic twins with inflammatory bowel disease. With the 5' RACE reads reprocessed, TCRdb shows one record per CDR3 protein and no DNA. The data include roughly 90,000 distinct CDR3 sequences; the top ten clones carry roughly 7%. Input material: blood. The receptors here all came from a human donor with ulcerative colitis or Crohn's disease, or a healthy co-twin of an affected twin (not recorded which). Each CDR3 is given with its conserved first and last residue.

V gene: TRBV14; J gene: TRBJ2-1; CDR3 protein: CASSPLTPHNEQFF
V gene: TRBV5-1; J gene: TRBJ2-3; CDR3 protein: CASSVRQITGGGDTQYF
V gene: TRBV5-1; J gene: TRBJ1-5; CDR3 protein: CASSYNGGRNQPQHF
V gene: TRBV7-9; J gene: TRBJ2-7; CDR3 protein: CASSLARSDGSYEQYF
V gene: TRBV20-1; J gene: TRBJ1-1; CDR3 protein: CSVTALGTVLNTEAFF
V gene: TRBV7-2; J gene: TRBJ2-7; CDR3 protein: CASSLAVYEQYF
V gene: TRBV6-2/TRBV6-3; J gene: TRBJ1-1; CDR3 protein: CASKSFRESRYTEAFF
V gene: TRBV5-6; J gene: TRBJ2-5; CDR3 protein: CASSLITLSETQYF
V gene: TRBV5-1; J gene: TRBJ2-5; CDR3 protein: CASSEQAGPGETQYF
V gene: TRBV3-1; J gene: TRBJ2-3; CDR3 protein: CASSQQLRSDTQYF
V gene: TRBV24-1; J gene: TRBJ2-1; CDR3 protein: CATSDERRSRDEQFF
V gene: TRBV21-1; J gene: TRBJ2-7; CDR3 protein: CAAPTRRYYEQYF
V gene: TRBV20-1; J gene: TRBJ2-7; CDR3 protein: CSARGGLAGFYEQYF
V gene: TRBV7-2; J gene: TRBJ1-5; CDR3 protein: CASSLDRGQPQHF
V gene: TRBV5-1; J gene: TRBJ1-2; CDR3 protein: CASSLGGQMAHGYTF
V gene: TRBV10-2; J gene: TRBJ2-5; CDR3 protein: CASSEAEETQYF
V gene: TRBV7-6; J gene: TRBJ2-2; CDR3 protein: CASSFQGTGFPGELFF